This T cell receptor beta chain appears in the sequencing data of a study of blood T cell repertoires in COVID-19. In the study overall: The United States, Italy and Spain provided the acute and convalescent COVID-19 samples. T cells, B-cell-depleted T cells, or PBMCs provided the cDNA or gDNA that served as material.

One Seattle source followed patients from active infection through their disease course. The CDR3 spans 12 residues. The germline gives CDR1 SQVTM, CDR2 ANQGSEA. Trimming stripped 0 bases from V and 12 bases from J, with 12 bases between. In the study's own analysis: Estimated nucleated cell counts came from reference gene primer amplification. Sequencing was performed with immunoSEQ multiplex PCR; in TCRdb, only in-frame clones are kept and a portion is missing. V, J and clone size are taken as reported in that table, and D and trimming were inferred from the DNA itself. The sample holds more than 350,000 clones, more than 75% seen once.

Sequenced input: peripheral blood. This TCR came from a woman aged 30 to 39 with COVID-19, enrolled during active disease. The chain is built from TRBV29-1 and TRBJ2-1; D may be TRBD1 (6 bases). CDR3 nucleotide sequence: TGCAGCGTTGAAGATCAGGGGCAGGGGCAGTTCTTC. The encoded protein is CSVEDQGQGQFF.